Listed below are T cell receptor beta chains from one sample, sequenced in a study of blood T cell repertoires in COVID-19. The table came from immunoSEQ multiplex PCR; TCRdb's copy has only in-frame clones and leaves some out. The sample lists approximately 270,000 clones, around 85% occurring once. Sequenced material: PBMCs or T cells enriched from blood (not recorded which). These receptors came from a woman aged 25 to 39 who had recovered from COVID-19. Each CDR3 is given with its conserved first and last residue. A D gene is named only where the DNA matches it firmly. Some rows have no size entry. The others give once, few or many, or a class for an expanded clone.

NA	TRBV18	TRBJ1-2	NA	CASSPNERSGYTF	TGTGCCAGCTCACCGAATGAAAGGAGTGGCTACACCTTC
NA	TRBV6-5	TRBJ2-7	NA	CASSYLWGEDYEQYF	TGTGCCAGCAGTTACTTATGGGGAGAGGACTACGAGCAGTACTTC
NA	TRBV13	TRBJ2-2	NA	CASSFQQGYTGELFF	TGTGCCAGCAGCTTCCAACAGGGATACACCGGGGAGCTGTTTTTT
NA	TRBV10-2	TRBJ2-5	TRBD1	CASGWDREQETQYF	TGCGCCAGCGGATGGGACAGGGAGCAAGAGACCCAGTACTTC
once	TRBV28	TRBJ1-6	TRBD1	CASSLAGTGFSPLHF	TGTGCCAGCAGTTTAGCAGGGACAGGTTTTTCACCCCTCCACTTT
NA	TRBV3-1/TRBV3-2	TRBJ2-1	NA	CASSQGQELIYEQFF	TGTGCCAGCAGCCAAGGACAGGAATTAATTTATGAGCAGTTCTTC
NA	TRBV7-9	TRBJ1-2	TRBD1	CASSLAGTVRSYGYTF	TGTGCCAGCAGCTTAGCGGGGACAGTTCGCTCTTATGGCTACACCTTC
NA	TRBV6-5	TRBJ2-1	NA	CASTPSLENEQFF	TGTGCCAGCACCCCGTCCCTCGAGAATGAGCAGTTCTTC
once	TRBV27	TRBJ2-1	TRBD2	CASSLGTSGNNEQFF	TGTGCCAGCAGTTTGGGGACTAGCGGGAACAATGAGCAGTTCTTC
NA	TRBV2	TRBJ2-2	NA	CASNRGAANTGELFF	TGTGCCAGCAACCGGGGAGCCGCGAACACCGGGGAGCTGTTTTTT
NA	TRBV3-1/TRBV3-2	TRBJ2-7	NA	CASSSKRGLIIPYEQYF	TGTGCCAGCAGCAGCAAGAGGGGACTCATTATCCCCTACGAGCAGTACTTC
NA	TRBV2	TRBJ1-1	NA	CASSDWTGLNTEAFF	TGTGCCAGCAGTGATTGGACGGGGTTGAACACTGAAGCTTTCTTT
NA	TRBV29-1	TRBJ2-1	TRBD2	CSVEGRTSAYDEQFF	TGCAGCGTTGAAGGCCGAACTAGCGCTTATGATGAGCAGTTCTTC
NA	TRBV2	TRBJ1-4	NA	CAKGSPATNEKLFF	TGTGCCAAGGGGTCCCCTGCAACTAATGAAAAACTGTTTTTT
NA	TRBV4-1	TRBJ2-7	NA	CASSQGDLSYEQYF	TGCGCCAGCAGCCAAGGGGACTTGTCCTACGAGCAGTACTTC
once	TRBV6-5	TRBJ1-1	TRBD1	CASGTGARTEAFF	TGTGCCAGCGGGACAGGGGCGAGGACTGAAGCTTTCTTT
NA	TRBV2	TRBJ1-4	TRBD1	CASSKRQGDNEKLFF	TGTGCCAGCAGCAAACGACAGGGAGATAATGAAAAACTGTTTTTT
NA	TRBV3-1/TRBV3-2	TRBJ2-5	TRBD2	CASRPYTLTSGVGTQYF	TGTGCCAGCAGGCCTTATACCCTGACTAGCGGGGTGGGGACCCAGTACTTC
NA	TRBV7-2	TRBJ1-2	NA	CASSQRGSGNYGYTF	TGTGCCAGCAGCCAACGGGGATCGGGGAACTATGGCTACACCTTC
NA	TRBV15	TRBJ1-2	NA	CATSREAGANYGYTF	TGTGCCACCAGCAGAGAGGCAGGTGCTAACTATGGCTACACCTTC
NA	TRBV11-2	TRBJ1-2	NA	CASSPTPNPGSLGGYTF	TGTGCCAGCAGCCCAACACCTAACCCAGGGTCCCTGGGGGGCTACACCTTC
NA	TRBV29-1	TRBJ2-2	NA	CSVVTDYTGELFF	TGCAGCGTTGTGACAGATTACACCGGGGAGCTGTTTTTT
NA	TRBV28	TRBJ2-3	TRBD2	CASSWASGRQDTQYF	TGTGCCAGCAGTTGGGCTAGCGGGAGGCAAGATACGCAGTATTTT
NA	TRBV19	TRBJ1-6	TRBD1	CASSTGTGSGSPLHF	TGTGCCAGTAGTACCGGGACAGGGAGTGGTTCACCCCTCCACTTT
NA	TRBV14	TRBJ2-3	TRBD2	CASGLAGTDTQYF	TGTGCCAGCGGACTAGCGGGAACAGATACGCAGTATTTT
few	TRBV10-3	TRBJ1-3	NA	CAISENPSGNTIYF	TGTGCCATCAGTGAGAATCCGTCTGGAAACACCATATATTTT
NA	TRBV2	TRBJ1-5	NA	CASRDSVYSNQPQHF	TGTGCCAGCAGGGACAGCGTTTATAGCAATCAGCCCCAGCATTTT
NA	TRBV2	TRBJ2-7	NA	CASSYLIGGAHYEQYF	TGTGCCAGCAGTTACCTCATCGGGGGAGCGCATTACGAGCAGTACTTC
NA	TRBV28	TRBJ2-2	TRBD1	CASSPDRTYTGELFF	TGTGCCAGCAGTCCGGACAGGACATACACCGGGGAGCTGTTTTTT
NA	TRBV7-9	TRBJ2-7	TRBD1	CASSLLGQGGYEQYF	TGTGCCAGCAGCTTACTAGGACAGGGGGGCTACGAGCAGTACTTC
NA	TRBV6-5	TRBJ2-7	NA	CASSSTGYEQYF	TGTGCCAGCAGTTCGACAGGTTACGAGCAGTACTTC
NA	TRBV28	TRBJ2-7	NA	CASSLFARGADEQYF	TGTGCCAGCAGTTTATTTGCCAGGGGCGCGGACGAGCAGTACTTC
NA	TRBV7-6	TRBJ2-5	TRBD2	CASSLRSRGLETQYF	TGTGCCAGCAGCTTAAGATCGCGGGGGTTAGAGACCCAGTACTTC
NA	TRBV25-1	TRBJ1-4	TRBD1	CASSAADRVGSNEKLFF	TGTGCCAGCAGTGCGGCTGACAGGGTTGGAAGCAATGAAAAACTGTTTTTT
NA	TRBV29-1	TRBJ1-2	TRBD1	CSAEWAGGGYGYTF	TGCAGCGCCGAATGGGCAGGGGGCGGCTATGGCTACACCTTC
NA	TRBV2	TRBJ2-2	NA	CASSVGGTLLTGELFF	TGTGCCAGCAGTGTGGGCGGGACCCTCCTTACCGGGGAGCTGTTTTTT
few	TRBV19	TRBJ1-2	TRBD1	CASSLTGRYYGYTF	TGTGCCAGTAGCCTGACAGGGAGATACTATGGCTACACCTTC
NA	TRBV29-1	TRBJ1-2	TRBD1	CSAMKPGQDFGYTF	TGCAGCGCTATGAAACCGGGACAGGACTTCGGCTACACCTTC
NA	TRBV11-2	TRBJ1-2	NA	CASSSVFSNYGYTF	TGTGCCAGCAGCTCGGTATTTTCGAACTATGGCTACACCTTC
NA	TRBV6-5	TRBJ2-7	TRBD2	CASSWRGTTYEQYF	TGTGCCAGCAGTTGGCGAGGGACTACATACGAGCAGTACTTC
NA	TRBV5-1	TRBJ2-7	TRBD2	CASSLVLAGKPYSYEQYF	TGCGCCAGCAGCTTGGTGCTAGCGGGGAAACCGTACTCCTACGAGCAGTACTTC
NA	TRBV2	TRBJ2-1	TRBD2	CASSEGGGRQFF	TGTGCCAGCAGTGAAGGGGGGGGTAGGCAGTTCTTC
NA	TRBV3-1/TRBV3-2	TRBJ1-1	TRBD1	CASSLGPGQGRAEAFF	TGTGCCAGCAGCCTAGGCCCGGGACAGGGAAGGGCTGAAGCTTTCTTT
NA	TRBV24-1	TRBJ2-7	TRBD2	CATSASGGYEQYF	TGTGCCACCTCCGCTAGCGGGGGTTACGAGCAGTACTTC
NA	TRBV13	TRBJ1-1	NA	CASSSGLRGTEAFF	TGTGCCAGCAGCTCGGGCCTGCGGGGCACTGAAGCTTTCTTT
NA	TRBV11-2	TRBJ2-3	NA	CATGLLGGLLGDTQYF	TGTGCCACCGGACTTTTGGGGGGGCTATTGGGGGATACGCAGTATTTT
NA	TRBV27	TRBJ2-2	NA	CASSLNGIGELFF	TGTGCCAGCAGCCTAAACGGGATCGGGGAGCTGTTTTTT
few	TRBV5-5	TRBJ1-1	TRBD1	CASSPGGANTEAFF	TGTGCCAGCAGCCCAGGGGGCGCGAACACTGAAGCTTTCTTT
NA	TRBV10-2	TRBJ2-7	TRBD2	CASTPPGGSSYEQYF	TGCGCCAGCACACCTCCGGGAGGGAGCTCCTACGAGCAGTACTTC